This T cell receptor (beta chain) was recovered during a study of CD8 T cells in ankylosing spondylitis. Notes on the study in general: A TCR beta motif of fewer than ten highly homologous variants appeared characteristic of ankylosing spondylitis blood.

MiXCR, applied by TCRdb to the 5' RACE reads, yields one record per CDR3 protein. The sample carries 200,000 to 250,000 distinct CDR3 sequences, about 18% recorded once. This CDR3 contains 16 residues. Germline loops: CDR1 DFQATT, CDR2 SNEGSKA (reference sequence). With 1 base clipped from V and 4 bases from J, the junction kept 7 bases outside the gene matches. This clonotype has just a few counts. Its antigen is not identified. This TCR derives from a male donor with ankylosing spondylitis. J is TRBJ2-2 and V is TRBV20-1, with 9 bases lining up with TRBD1. Input material: blood, either unsorted or a sorted T cell fraction (not recorded which). As DNA, the CDR3 is TGCAGTGCTAGAGGTTTCGACAGGGGGTTCACCGGGGAGCTGTTTTTT. It codes for CSARGFDRGFTGELFF.